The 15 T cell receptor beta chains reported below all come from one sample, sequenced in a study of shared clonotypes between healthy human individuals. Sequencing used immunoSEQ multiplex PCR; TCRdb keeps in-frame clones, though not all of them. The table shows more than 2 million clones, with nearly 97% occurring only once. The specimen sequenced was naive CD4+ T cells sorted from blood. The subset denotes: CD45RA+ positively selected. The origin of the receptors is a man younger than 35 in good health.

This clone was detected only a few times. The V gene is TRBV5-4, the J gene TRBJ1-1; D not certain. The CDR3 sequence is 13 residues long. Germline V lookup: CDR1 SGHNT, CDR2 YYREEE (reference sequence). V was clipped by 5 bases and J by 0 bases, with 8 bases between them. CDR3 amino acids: CASRASLNTEAFF. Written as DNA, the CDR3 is TGTGCCAGCAGGGCCAGTTTGAACACTGAAGCTTTCTTT.

In DNA, the CDR3 is TGTGCCAGCAGCAGTGAGTGGGAGAGAGAGACCCAGTACTTC. Its protein product is CASSSEWERETQYF. The chain employs TRBV5-4 and TRBJ2-5; the D gene is possibly TRBD2 (5 bases). This CDR3 comprises 14 residues. CDR1 and CDR2 (germline): SGHNT, YYREEE (reference sequence). The V end was cut by 4 bases, the J end by 4 bases, with 14 bases between.

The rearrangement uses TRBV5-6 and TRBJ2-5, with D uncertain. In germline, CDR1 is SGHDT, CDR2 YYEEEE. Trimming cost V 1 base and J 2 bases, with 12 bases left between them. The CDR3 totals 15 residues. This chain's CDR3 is CASSLRSGRQETQYF. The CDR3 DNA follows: TGTGCCAGCAGCTTGCGGTCAGGCAGACAAGAGACCCAGTACTTC.

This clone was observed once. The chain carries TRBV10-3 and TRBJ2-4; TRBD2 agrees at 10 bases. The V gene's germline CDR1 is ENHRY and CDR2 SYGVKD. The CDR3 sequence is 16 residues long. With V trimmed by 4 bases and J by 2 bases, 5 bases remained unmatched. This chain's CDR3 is CAISALAGLSKNIQYF. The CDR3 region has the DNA TGTGCCATCAGTGCACTAGCGGGATTATCCAAAAACATTCAGTACTTC.

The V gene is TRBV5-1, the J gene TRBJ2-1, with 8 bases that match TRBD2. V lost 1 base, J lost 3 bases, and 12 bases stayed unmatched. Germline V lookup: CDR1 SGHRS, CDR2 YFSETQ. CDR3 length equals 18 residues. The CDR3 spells CASSLLPSAGGLYNEQFF. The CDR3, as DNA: TGCGCCAGCAGCTTGCTTCCTTCTGCGGGAGGACTCTACAATGAGCAGTTCTTC.

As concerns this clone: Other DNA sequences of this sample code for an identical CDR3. In DNA form, the CDR3 reads TGTGCCAGCAGCTTGGAGGGAGGGAACTATGGCTACACCTTC. It is translated as CASSLEGGNYGYTF. The chain combines TRBV5-4 with TRBJ1-2; no definite D call. The V gene lost 0 bases and the J gene lost 2 bases, with 8 bases spanning the gap. Germline assignment: CDR1 SGHNT and CDR2 YYREEE (reference sequence). The CDR3 spans 14 residues.

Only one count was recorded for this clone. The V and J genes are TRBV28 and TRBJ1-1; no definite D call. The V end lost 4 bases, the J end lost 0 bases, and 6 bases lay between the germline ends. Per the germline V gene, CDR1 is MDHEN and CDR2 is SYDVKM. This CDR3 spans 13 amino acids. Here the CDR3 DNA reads TGTGCCAGCAGTTCGCCGGTGAACACTGAAGCTTTCTTT. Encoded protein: CASSSPVNTEAFF.

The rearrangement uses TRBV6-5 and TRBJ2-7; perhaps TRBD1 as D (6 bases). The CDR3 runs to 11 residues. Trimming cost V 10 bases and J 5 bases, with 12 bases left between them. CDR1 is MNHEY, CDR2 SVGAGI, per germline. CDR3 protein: CAIGRDNEQYF. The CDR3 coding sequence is TGTGCCATAGGCAGGGACAACGAGCAGTACTTC.

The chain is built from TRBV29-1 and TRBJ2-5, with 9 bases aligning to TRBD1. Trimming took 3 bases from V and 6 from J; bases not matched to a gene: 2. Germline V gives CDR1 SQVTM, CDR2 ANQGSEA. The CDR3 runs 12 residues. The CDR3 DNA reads TGCAGCGTTGAGGGACAGGGCAAGACCCAGTACTTC. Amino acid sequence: CSVEGQGKTQYF.

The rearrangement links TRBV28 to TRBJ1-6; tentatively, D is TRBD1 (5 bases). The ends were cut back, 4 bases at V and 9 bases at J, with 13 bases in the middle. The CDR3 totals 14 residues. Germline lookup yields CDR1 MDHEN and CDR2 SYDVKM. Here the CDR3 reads CASSSGTKVSPLHF. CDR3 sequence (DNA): TGTGCCAGCAGTTCCGGGACTAAAGTTTCACCCCTCCACTTT.

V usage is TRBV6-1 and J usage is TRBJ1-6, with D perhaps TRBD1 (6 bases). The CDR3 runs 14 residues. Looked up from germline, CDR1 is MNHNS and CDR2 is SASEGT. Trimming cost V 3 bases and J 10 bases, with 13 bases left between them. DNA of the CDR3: TGTGCCAGCAGTGATTTGGGGGGGCGATCACCCCTCCACTTT. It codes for CASSDLGGRSPLHF.

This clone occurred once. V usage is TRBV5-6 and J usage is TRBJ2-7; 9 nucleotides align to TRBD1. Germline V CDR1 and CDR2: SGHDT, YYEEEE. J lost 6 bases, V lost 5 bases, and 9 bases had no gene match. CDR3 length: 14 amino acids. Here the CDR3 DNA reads TGTGCCAGCAGGAGGACAGGGGTGGGTCCCGAGCAGTACTTC. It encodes CASRRTGVGPEQYF.

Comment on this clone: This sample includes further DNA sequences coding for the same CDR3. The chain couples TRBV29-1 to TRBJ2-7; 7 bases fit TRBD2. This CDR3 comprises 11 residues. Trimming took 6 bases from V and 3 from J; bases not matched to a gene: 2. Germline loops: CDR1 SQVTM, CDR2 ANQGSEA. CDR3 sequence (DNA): TGCAGCGTAGGCGGGGGCTACGAGCAGTACTTC. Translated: CSVGGGYEQYF.

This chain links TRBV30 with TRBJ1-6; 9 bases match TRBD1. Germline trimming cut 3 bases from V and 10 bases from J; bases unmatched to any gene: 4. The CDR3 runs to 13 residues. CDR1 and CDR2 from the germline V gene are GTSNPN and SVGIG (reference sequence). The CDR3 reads CAWSRQGGSPLHF. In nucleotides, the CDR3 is TGTGCCTGGAGCCGACAGGGGGGATCACCCCTCCACTTT. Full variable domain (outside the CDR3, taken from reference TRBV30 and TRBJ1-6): SQTIHQWPATLVQPVGSPLSLECTVEGTSNPNLYWYRQAAGRGLQLLFYSVGIGQISSEVPQNLSASRPQDRQFILSSKKLLLSDSGFYLCAWSRQGGSPLHFGNGTRLTVT.

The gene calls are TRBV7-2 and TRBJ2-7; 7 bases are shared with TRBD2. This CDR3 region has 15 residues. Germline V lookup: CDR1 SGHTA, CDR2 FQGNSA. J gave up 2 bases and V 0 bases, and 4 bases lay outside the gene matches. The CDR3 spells CASSLAGGPTYEQYF. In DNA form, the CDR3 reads TGTGCCAGCAGCTTAGCGGGAGGGCCGACCTACGAGCAGTACTTC.